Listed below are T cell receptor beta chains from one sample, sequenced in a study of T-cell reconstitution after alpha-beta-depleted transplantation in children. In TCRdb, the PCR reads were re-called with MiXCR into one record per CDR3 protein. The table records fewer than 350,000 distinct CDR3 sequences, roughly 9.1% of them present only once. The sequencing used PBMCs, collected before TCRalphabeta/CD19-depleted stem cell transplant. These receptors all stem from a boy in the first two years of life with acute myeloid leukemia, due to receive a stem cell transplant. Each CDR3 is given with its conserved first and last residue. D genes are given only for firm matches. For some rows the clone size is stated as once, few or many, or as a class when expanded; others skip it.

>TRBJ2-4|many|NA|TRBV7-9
TGTGCCAGCAGCTTAGAGGAGACCAGGGAGAGTAGCATTCAGTACTTC
CASSLEETRESSIQYF
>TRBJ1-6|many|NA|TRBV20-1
TGCAGTGCTAGAGAGGCGTATTCACCCCTCCACTTT
CSAREAYSPLHF
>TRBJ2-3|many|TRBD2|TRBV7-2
TGTGCCAGCAGCTTAGGGACTAGATCTATGGCAGATACGCAGTATTTT
CASSLGTRSMADTQYF
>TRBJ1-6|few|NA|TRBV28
TGTGCCAGCAGTAGTCCCTCGACGGGGTATAATTCACCCCTCCACTTT
CASSSPSTGYNSPLHF
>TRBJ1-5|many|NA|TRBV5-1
TGCGCCAGCAGAAACCGGGACACCTATCAGCCCCAGCATTTT
CASRNRDTYQPQHF
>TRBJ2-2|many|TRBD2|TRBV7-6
TGTGCCAGCAGCATTCGGACTAGCGGCACCGGGGAGCTGTTTTTT
CASSIRTSGTGELFF
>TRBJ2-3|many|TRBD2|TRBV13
TGTGCCAGCAGCTTATCGGCGGGAGTCTCAGATACGCAGTATTTT
CASSLSAGVSDTQYF
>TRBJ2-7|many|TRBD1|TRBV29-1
TGCAGCGTTCAAGACAGGGGGCCCACCTACGAGCAGTACTTC
CSVQDRGPTYEQYF
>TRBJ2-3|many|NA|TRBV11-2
TGTGCCAGCAGCCGGGACTCCCCGACCGTAAGCACAGATACGCAGTATTTT
CASSRDSPTVSTDTQYF
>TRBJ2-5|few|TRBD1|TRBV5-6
TGTGCCAGCAGCTCTACAGGGGGCACCGAGACCCAGTACTTC
CASSSTGGTETQYF
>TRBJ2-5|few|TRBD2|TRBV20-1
TGCAGTGCTAGGCCCGGGACTAGCGTACAAGAGACCCAGTACTTC
CSARPGTSVQETQYF
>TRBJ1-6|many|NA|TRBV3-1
TGTGCCAGCAGCTCCCGACGAGGAACTTCTTCACCCCTCCACTTT
CASSSRRGTSSPLHF
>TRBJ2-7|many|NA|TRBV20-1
TGCAGCGCTGGACGGGAACACTACGAGCAGTACTTC
CSAGREHYEQYF
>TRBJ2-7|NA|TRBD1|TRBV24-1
TGTGCCACCAGTGACGGGACAGGGGGCTACGAGCAGTACTTC
CATSDGTGGYEQYF
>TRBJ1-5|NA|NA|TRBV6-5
TGTGCCAGCAGTTACGGCAGGTTCGTGGAGCCCCAGCATTTT
CASSYGRFVEPQHF
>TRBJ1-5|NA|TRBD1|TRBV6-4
TGTGCCAGCCGAGCTCGACCCGGGACAGGGGTATTTAGCAATCAGCCCCAGCATTTT
CASRARPGTGVFSNQPQHF
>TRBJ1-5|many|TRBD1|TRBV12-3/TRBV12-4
TGTGCCAGCAGTGACGACAGGGGCAATCAGCCCCAGCATTTT
CASSDDRGNQPQHF
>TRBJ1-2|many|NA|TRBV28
TGTGCCAGCAGGAGCGAAGGGGCCCTTAACTATGGCTACACCTTC
CASRSEGALNYGYTF
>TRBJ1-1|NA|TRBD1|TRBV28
TGTGCCAGCAGTTTTTCCAGGGGGGCCAACATGAACACTGAAGCTTTCTTT
CASSFSRGANMNTEAFF
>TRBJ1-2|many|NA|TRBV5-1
TGCGCCAGCAGCTTTGGGCAGGGGCCCGACGGCTACACCTTC
CASSFGQGPDGYTF
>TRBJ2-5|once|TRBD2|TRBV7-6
TGTGCCAGCAGCCCCACGGGGGGGCCGGAGACCCAGTACTTC
CASSPTGGPETQYF
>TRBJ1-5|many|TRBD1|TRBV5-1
TGCGCCAGCAGGGGACAGGCTGATCAGCCCCAGCATTTT
CASRGQADQPQHF
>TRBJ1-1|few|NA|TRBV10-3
TGTGCCATCAGCTTTTCCCCGGCCTCGGTAGATAGTGGAGCTTTCTTT
CAISFSPASVDSGAFF
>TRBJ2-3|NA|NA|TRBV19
TGTGCCAGTAGTATAGATGGGGTTATAGGCACAGATACGCAGTATTTT
CASSIDGVIGTDTQYF
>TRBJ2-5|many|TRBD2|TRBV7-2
TGTGCCAGCAGCTTAGGTAGCGGGGTAGGGGAGACCCAGTACTTC
CASSLGSGVGETQYF
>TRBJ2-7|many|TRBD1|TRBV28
TGTGCCAGCAGCCCGGACAGGGCTCTTGACGAGCAGTACTTC
CASSPDRALDEQYF
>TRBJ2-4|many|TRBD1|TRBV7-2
TGTGCCAGCAGCTTAGCGGTCAACGGGGGGACAGGGCCTTTCGGTCAGTACTTC
CASSLAVNGGTGPFGQYF
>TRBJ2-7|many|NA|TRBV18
TGTGCCAGCTCACCACCGGAGGACCCCTACGAGCAGTACTTC
CASSPPEDPYEQYF
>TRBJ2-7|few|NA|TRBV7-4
TGTGCCAGCAGCCCGGACTTTTTGGACTACGAGCAGTACTTC
CASSPDFLDYEQYF
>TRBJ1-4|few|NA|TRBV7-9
TGTGCCAGCAGCCATCCAGTACGACGAAGTGAAAAACTGTTTTTT
CASSHPVRRSEKLFF
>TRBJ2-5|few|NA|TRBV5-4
TGTGCCAGCAGCTTTTCAGGGAGTCAAGAGACCCAGTACTTC
CASSFSGSQETQYF
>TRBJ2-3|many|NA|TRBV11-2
TGTGCCAGCAGCTCCCCTTGGGGGGGGGCGCGAGGTGTAGATACGCAGTATTTT
CASSSPWGGARGVDTQYF
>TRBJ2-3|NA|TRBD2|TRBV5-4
TGTGCCAGCAGCTTGAAACTAGCGGGGGGAGCGGATACGCAGTATTTT
CASSLKLAGGADTQYF
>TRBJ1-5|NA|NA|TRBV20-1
TGCAGTGCTAGAGCTTATCCGGCAGCCAGTCAGCCCCAGCATTTT
CSARAYPAASQPQHF
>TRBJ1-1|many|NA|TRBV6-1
TGTGCCAGCAGTGAATCGGGCCGGGAACGGGGGGCTTTCTTT
CASSESGRERGAFF
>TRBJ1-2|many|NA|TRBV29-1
TGCAGCGTCGAAACAGGTTCTAACTATGGCTACACCTTC
CSVETGSNYGYTF
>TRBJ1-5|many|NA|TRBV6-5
TGTGCCAGCAGTTACTCGGGGGCTAAACCCCAGCATTTT
CASSYSGAKPQHF
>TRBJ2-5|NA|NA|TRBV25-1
TGTGCCAGCAGTGAATATCGAGGGGGGCGAGAGACCCAGTACTTC
CASSEYRGGRETQYF
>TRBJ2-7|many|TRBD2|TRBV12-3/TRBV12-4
TGTGCCAGCAGTTTCCGGGAGGGAGGGGAGCAGTACTTC
CASSFREGGEQYF
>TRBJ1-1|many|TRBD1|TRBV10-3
TGTGCCATCAGTGACGGACAGGTTCTGAACACTGAAGCTTTCTTT
CAISDGQVLNTEAFF
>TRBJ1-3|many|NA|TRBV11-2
TGTGCCAGCAGCCTCCTAGACAGATACTCTGGAAACACCATATATTTT
CASSLLDRYSGNTIYF
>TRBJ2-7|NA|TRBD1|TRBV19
TGTGCCAGTAGTATTTCGGCCAGGGGGCGGGAGTACTTC
CASSISARGREYF
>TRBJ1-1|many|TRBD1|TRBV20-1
TGCAGTGCTAGGGCCGGGACAGCGAACACTGAAGCTTTCTTT
CSARAGTANTEAFF
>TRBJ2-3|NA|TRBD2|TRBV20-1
TGCAGTGCTCACGATACGACTAGCGGGGGGCCAGATACGCAGTATTTT
CSAHDTTSGGPDTQYF
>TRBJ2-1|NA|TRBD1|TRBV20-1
TGCAGTGCTAGAGACCATACCGGGACAGGCTCCTACAATGAGCAGTTCTTC
CSARDHTGTGSYNEQFF